This passage covers 7 T cell receptor beta chains from one sample sequenced in a study of human T cells and chemical hapten exposure. TCRdb fed the RACE reads into MiXCR, producing one record per CDR3 protein. Here the sample spans about 80,000 distinct CDR3 sequences, about 15% being singletons. Time point given: pre-sensitization, week 0. The sample's treatment: therapeutic diphenylcyclopropenone sensitization with weekly scalp DPC. Sequenced material: whole blood, taken in connection with sensitization to the hapten diphenylcyclopropenone (DPC). Every receptor here comes from a woman aged 50 to 60 with alopecia areata. Some clones in this sample may be carry-over from other donors' samples.

This clonotype has just a few counts. The V gene is TRBV18, the J gene TRBJ1-5; D is ambiguous. V dropped 2 bases and J dropped 2 bases, with 13 bases sitting between them. Germline values: CDR1 KGHSH, CDR2 LQKENI. The CDR3 runs to 16 residues. CDR3 DNA sequence: TGTGCCAGCTCACCAGAAAATAGTAAGGGCAATCAGCCCCAGCATTTT. Translating gives CASSPENSKGNQPQHF.

In this sample, this clonotype turned up a few times. V and J are TRBV12-3 or TRBV12-4 and TRBJ1-1; no definite D call. The ends were cut back, 6 bases at V and 0 bases at J, with 8 bases in the middle. CDR3 length equals 13 residues. As DNA, the CDR3 is TGTGCCAGCAGCTACCGGGTGAACACTGAAGCTTTCTTT. Protein sequence: CASSYRVNTEAFF.

This clonotype appeared many times. A junction boundary mismatches the germline segment, possibly from a read error. V and J are TRBV20-1 and TRBJ2-3; 9 bases align to TRBD2. The length of the CDR3 is 11 residues. Germline V CDR1 and CDR2: DFQATT, SNEGSKA (reference sequence). The CDR3 DNA follows: TGCAGTGCAAACTTAGCGGGAGTGGGGTTTTTT. Translated, it gives CSANLAGVGFF.

A few counts support this clonotype. The chain is built from TRBV6-5 and TRBJ1-4; D not certain. The germline V and J ends were trimmed by 2 bases and 2 bases, with 9 bases remaining between them. The germline V gene has CDR1 MNHEY and CDR2 SVGAGI. This CDR3 region has 15 residues. The CDR3 DNA reads as TGTGCCAGCAGTTACAAGCTGGGGACTAATGAAAAACTGTTTTTT. Its translation: CASSYKLGTNEKLFF.

The V call is TRBV6-1, the J call TRBJ2-5; 7 nucleotides match TRBD1. Germline loops: CDR1 MNHNS, CDR2 SASEGT. This CDR3 comprises 15 residues. With 2 bases clipped from V and 3 bases from J, the junction kept 6 bases outside the gene matches. This CDR3 reads CASSEITTGKETQYF. The CDR3 DNA sequence: TGTGCCAGCAGTGAAATAACGACAGGGAAAGAGACCCAGTACTTC.

The CDR3 DNA reads TGCAGCGTTGAGAAAGGACAGACCTCTGGGGCCAACGTCCTGACTTTC. Its translation is CSVEKGQTSGANVLTF. The rearrangement joins TRBV29-1 to TRBJ2-6; TRBD1 might be the D (6 bases). Germline values: CDR1 SQVTM, CDR2 ANQGSEA. V was clipped by 3 bases and J by 0 bases, with 12 bases between them. The CDR3 is made up of 16 amino acids.

This clonotype was detected a few times. The CDR3 sequence: CASRRDLQPQHF. The CDR3 DNA follows: TGTGCCAGCAGGAGGGATCTTCAGCCCCAGCATTTT. The chain employs TRBV12-3 or TRBV12-4 and TRBJ1-5; D gene ambiguous. The CDR3 is 12 residues long. V was cut by 6 bases and J by 6 bases, with 9 bases left in between.